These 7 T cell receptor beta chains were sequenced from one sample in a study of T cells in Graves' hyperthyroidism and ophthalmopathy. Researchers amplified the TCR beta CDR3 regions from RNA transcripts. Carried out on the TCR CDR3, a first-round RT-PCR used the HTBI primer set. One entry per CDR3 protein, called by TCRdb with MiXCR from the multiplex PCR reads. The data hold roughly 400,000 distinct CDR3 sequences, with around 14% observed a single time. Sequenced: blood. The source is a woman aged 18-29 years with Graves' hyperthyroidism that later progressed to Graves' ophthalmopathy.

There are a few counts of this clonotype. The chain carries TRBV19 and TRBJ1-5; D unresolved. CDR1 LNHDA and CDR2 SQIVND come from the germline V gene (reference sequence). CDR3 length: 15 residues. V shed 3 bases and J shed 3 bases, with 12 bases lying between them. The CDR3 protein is CASSILDGNNQPQHF. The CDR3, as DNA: TGTGCCAGTAGTATCCTGGACGGGAACAATCAGCCCCAGCATTTT.

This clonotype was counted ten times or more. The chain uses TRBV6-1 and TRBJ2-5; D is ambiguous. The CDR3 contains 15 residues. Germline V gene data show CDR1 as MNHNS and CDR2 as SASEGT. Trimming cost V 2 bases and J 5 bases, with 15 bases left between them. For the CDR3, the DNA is TGTGCCAGCAGTGAACCCCGTCCGGCCGGGGAGACCCAGTACTTC. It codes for CASSEPRPAGETQYF.

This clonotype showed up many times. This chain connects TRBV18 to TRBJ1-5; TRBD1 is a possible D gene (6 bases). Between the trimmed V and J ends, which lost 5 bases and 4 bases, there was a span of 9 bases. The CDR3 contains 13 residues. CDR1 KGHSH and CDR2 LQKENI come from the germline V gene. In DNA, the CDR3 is TGTGCCAGCTCAGCAGACAGGAATCAGCCCCAGCATTTT. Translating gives CASSADRNQPQHF.

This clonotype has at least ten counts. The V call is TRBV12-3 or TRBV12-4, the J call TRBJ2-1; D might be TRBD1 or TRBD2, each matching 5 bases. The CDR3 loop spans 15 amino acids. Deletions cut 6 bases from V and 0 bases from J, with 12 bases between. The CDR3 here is CASSRGRSSYNEQFF. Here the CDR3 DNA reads TGTGCCAGCAGCCGGGGACGAAGCTCCTACAATGAGCAGTTCTTC.

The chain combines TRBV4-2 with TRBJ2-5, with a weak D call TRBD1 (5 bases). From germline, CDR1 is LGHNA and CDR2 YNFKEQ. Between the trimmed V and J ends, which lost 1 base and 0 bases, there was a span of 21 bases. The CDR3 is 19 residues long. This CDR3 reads CASSQGVDYRLSYQETQYF. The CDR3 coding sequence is TGTGCCAGCAGCCAAGGGGTCGATTACAGGCTTTCGTACCAAGAGACCCAGTACTTC.

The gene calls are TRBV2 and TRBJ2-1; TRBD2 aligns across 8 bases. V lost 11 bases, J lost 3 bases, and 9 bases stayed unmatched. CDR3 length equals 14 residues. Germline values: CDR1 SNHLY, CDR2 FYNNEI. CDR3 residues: CAAGSGRLYNEQFF. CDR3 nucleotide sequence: TGTGCCGCCGGAAGCGGGAGACTCTACAATGAGCAGTTCTTC. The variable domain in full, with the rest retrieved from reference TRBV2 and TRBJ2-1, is EPEVTQTPSHQVTQMGQEVILRCVPISNHLYFYWYRQILGQKVEFLVSFYNNEISEKSEIFDDQFSVERPDGSNFTLKIRSTKLEDSAMYFCAAGSGRLYNEQFFGPGTRLTVL.

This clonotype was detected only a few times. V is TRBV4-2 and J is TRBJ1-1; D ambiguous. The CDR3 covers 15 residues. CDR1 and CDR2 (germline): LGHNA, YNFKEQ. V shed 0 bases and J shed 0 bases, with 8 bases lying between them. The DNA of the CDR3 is TGTGCCAGCAGCCAAGATTTCGCTCTGAACACTGAAGCTTTCTTT. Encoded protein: CASSQDFALNTEAFF.